This T cell receptor (beta chain) was identified in a study of blood T cell repertoires in COVID-19. This CDR3 is built from 18 residues. Germline values: CDR1 SGHTA, CDR2 FQGNSA. Trimming took 4 bases from V and 8 from J; bases not matched to a gene: 12. Per the study methods: The assay estimated nucleated cells by amplifying reference gene primers. TCRdb's copy holds only in-frame clones and misses some; the assay was immunoSEQ multiplex PCR. That table furnishes V, J and clone size, whereas the DNA furnished D and trimming. The sample contains approximately 320,000 clones, about 88% of which appear only once. Ages ranged from about 18 to 89 years, with residence in 24 US areas. Clinical history reported by participants formed the basis on which cohorts were assigned. Cohort 3 recovered donors had two negative PCRs, clearance, or symptom resolution.

Source material: PBMCs or T cells enriched from blood (not recorded which). The V and J genes are TRBV7-2 and TRBJ2-3, with 16 bases that match TRBD2. The sequence was obtained from a man aged 60 to 69 who had recovered from COVID-19. In DNA form, the CDR3 reads TGTGCCAGCAGCTATCGCCACGGGACTAGCGGGGGGGAAATTACGCAGTATTTT. Its translation is CASSYRHGTSGGEITQYF.